Below, one TCR beta chain is given with its context. Its antigen is as yet unknown. The entry originates in a study of cytomegalovirus exposure and HLA in healthy donors. General study findings and limits: In vitro work confirmed that three CMV-associated chains recognize CMV antigens.

Generated by immunoSEQ multiplex PCR, the TCRdb table keeps only in-frame clones and is missing some. Of a few hundred thousand clones listed, 75% to 90% are singletons. Trimming removed 5 bases from V and 3 bases from J, with 8 bases in between. The CDR3 length is 12 residues. Germline lookup yields CDR1 MNHEY and CDR2 SVGAGI. The chain recombines TRBV6-5 with TRBJ2-7; a weak D match, TRBD2 (5 bases). Sequences were obtained from PBMCs. This receptor was identified in a woman aged 30 to 39 in good health and CMV-seropositive. The CDR3 nucleotides read TGTGCCAGCAGTGGACGGGACTACGAGCAGTACTTC. Protein: CASSGRDYEQYF.